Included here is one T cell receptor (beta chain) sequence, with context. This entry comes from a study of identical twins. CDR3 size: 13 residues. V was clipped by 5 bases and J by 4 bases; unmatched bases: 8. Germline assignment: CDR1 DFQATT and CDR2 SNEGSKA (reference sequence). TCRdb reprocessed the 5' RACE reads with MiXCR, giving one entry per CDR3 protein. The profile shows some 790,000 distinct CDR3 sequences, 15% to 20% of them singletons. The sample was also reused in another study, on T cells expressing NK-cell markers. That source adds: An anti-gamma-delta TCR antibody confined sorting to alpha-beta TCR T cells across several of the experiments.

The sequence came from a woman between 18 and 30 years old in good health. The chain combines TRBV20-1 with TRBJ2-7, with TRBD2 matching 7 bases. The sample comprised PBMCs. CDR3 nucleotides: TGCAGTGCTCGAAGCGGGATAAATTACGAGCAGTACTTC. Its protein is CSARSGINYEQYF.